The 2 T cell receptor beta chains listed next were all sequenced from one sample in a study of T cell responses to AZD1222 COVID-19 vaccine. Profiling relied on immunoSEQ multiplex PCR, and the TCRdb table lists in-frame clones only, not all of them. Here the sample spans roughly 130,000 clones, 70% to 90% being singletons. The sample consisted of peripheral blood, taken on day 0 of AZD1222 vaccination. The receptors here all came from an adult in good health.

The chain recombines TRBV9 with TRBJ2-3, with 10 bases that match TRBD2. This CDR3 has 16 amino acids. Unmatched junction bases numbered 8, after V lost 3 bases and J lost 4 bases. Germline V gives CDR1 SGDLS, CDR2 YYNGEE. The DNA of the CDR3 is TGTGCCAGCAGCGCGGGGACTAGCGATCGGGCAGATACGCAGTATTTT. It yields the protein CASSAGTSDRADTQYF.

Concerning this clone itself: This CDR3 is also generated by other DNA sequences in the sample. The chain is built from TRBV6-5 and TRBJ1-1; no definite D call. Germline loops: CDR1 MNHEY, CDR2 SVGAGI. Trimming stripped 2 bases from V and 1 base from J, with 5 bases between. This CDR3 has 13 residues. DNA for the CDR3: TGTGCCAGCAGTTACCGGGGGAACACTGAAGCTTTCTTT. Translating it yields CASSYRGNTEAFF.